This T cell receptor (beta chain) came from a study of identifying expanded T cells in peripheral blood. Trimming at V came to 3 bases and at J to 5 bases, leaving 5 bases not matched to a gene. The CDR3 runs to 14 residues. Looked up from germline, CDR1 is MDHEN and CDR2 is SYDVKM. Assay: immunoSEQ multiplex PCR; the TCRdb copy retains only in-frame clones and omits some. The sample lists around 95,000 clones, about 87% occurring once. Turning to this clone: Its antigen is unidentified.

During the collection period, no donor immune events like infections were recorded. Study-level findings and limits: Over around two and four weeks, about 17 and 20 clones changed, versus approximately 1.1 between replicates. Variance in clone template counts between approximately 2-week samples significantly increased with total template count across all healthy donors.

V is TRBV28 and J is TRBJ2-5; 8 bases match TRBD1. The receptor was derived from a person aged 18 to 75 in good health. The specimen sequenced was blood. CDR3 coding DNA: TGTGCCAGCAGTTTGGCAGGGGGCGTCGAGACCCAGTACTTC. Its protein product is CASSLAGGVETQYF.